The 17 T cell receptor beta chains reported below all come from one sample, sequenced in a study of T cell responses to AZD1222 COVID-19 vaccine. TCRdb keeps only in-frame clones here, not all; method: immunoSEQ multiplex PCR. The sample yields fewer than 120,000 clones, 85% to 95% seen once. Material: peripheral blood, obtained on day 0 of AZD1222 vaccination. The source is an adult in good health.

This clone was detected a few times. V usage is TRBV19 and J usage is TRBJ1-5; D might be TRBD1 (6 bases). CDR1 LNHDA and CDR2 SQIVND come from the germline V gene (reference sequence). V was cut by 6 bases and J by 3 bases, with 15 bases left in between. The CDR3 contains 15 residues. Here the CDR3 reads CASRPDSGPNQPQHF. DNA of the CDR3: TGTGCCAGTAGGCCGGACAGTGGCCCCAATCAGCCCCAGCATTTT.

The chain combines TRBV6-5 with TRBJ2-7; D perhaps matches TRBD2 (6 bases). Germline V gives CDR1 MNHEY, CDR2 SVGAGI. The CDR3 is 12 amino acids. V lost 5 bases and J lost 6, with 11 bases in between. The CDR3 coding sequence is TGTGCCAGCAGTCACCAGGGAGGCGAGCAGTACTTC. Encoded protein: CASSHQGGEQYF.

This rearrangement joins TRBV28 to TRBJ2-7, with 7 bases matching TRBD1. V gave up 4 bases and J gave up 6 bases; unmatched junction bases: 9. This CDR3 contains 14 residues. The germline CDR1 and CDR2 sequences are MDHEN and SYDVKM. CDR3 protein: CASSSLGQAPEQYF. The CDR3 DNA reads TGTGCCAGCAGTTCGCTAGGACAGGCTCCCGAGCAGTACTTC. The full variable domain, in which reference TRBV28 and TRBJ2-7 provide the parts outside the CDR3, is DVKVTQSSRYLVKRTGEKVFLECVQDMDHENMFWYRQDPGLGLRLIYFSYDVKMKEKGDIPEGYSVSREKKERFSLILESASTNQTSMYLCASSSLGQAPEQYFGPGTRLTVT.

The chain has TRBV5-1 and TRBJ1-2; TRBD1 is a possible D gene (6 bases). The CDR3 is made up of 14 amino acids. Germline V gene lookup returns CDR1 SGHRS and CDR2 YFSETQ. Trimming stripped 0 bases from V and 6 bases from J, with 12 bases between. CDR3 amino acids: CASSLDRQADGYTF. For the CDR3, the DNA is TGCGCCAGCAGCTTGGACCGACAGGCAGATGGCTACACCTTC.

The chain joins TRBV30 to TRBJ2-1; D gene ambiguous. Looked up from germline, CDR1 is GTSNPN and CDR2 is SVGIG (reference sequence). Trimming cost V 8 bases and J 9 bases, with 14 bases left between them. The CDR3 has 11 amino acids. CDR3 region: CAAADPTEQFF. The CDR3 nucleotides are TGTGCCGCGGCCGACCCCACTGAGCAGTTCTTC.

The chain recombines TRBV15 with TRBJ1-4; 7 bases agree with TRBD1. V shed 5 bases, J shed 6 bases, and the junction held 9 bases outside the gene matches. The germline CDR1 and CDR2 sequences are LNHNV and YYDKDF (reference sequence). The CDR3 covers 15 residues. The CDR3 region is CATSLGTVGYEKLFF. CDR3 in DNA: TGTGCCACCAGCCTCGGGACAGTCGGGTATGAAAAACTGTTTTTT.

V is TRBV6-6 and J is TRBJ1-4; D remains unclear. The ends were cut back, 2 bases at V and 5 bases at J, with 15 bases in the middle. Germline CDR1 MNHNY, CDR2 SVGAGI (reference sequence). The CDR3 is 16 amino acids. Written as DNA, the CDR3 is TGTGCCAGCAGTTACGTCGTTCTTGGGGTAAATGAAAAACTGTTTTTT. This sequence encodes CASSYVVLGVNEKLFF.

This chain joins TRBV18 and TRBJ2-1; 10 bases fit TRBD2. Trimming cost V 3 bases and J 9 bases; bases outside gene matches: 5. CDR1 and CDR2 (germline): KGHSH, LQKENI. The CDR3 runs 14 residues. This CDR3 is CASSPSSGGTEQFF. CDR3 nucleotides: TGTGCCAGCTCACCGTCTAGCGGGGGAACTGAGCAGTTCTTC.

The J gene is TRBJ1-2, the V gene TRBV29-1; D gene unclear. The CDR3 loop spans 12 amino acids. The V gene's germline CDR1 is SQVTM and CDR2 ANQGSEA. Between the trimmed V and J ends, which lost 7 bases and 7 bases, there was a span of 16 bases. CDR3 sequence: CSADFGVLGYTF. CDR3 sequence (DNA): TGCAGCGCCGACTTCGGGGTCCTTGGCTACACCTTC.

Written as DNA, the CDR3 is TGTGCCAGCAGCCCTAATAGGCTCGAAGCTTTCTTT. It specifies CASSPNRLEAFF. The chain is built from TRBV3-1 (or the pseudogene TRBV3-2) and TRBJ1-1; D call uncertain. Germline values: CDR1 LGHDT, CDR2 YNNKEL (reference sequence). The CDR3 sequence is 12 residues long. V was cut by 4 bases and J by 8 bases, with 11 bases left in between.

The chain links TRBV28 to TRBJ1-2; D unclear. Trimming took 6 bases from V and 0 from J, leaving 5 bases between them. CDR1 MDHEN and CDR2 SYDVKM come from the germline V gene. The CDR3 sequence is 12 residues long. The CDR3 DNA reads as TGTGCCAGCAGGCCCGCTAACTATGGCTACACCTTC. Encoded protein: CASRPANYGYTF.

As DNA, the CDR3 is TGTGCCAGCAGTTTAGTTGGTACGGCTGAAGCTTTCTTT. Protein: CASSLVGTAEAFF. The rearrangement links TRBV28 to TRBJ1-1; D ambiguous. The germline V gene has CDR1 MDHEN and CDR2 SYDVKM. Between the trimmed V and J ends, which lost 2 bases and 6 bases, there was a span of 10 bases. This CDR3 is 13 amino acids long.

As DNA, the CDR3 is TGCGCCAGCAGCCGGACCGGGACAGGGAGCTACTCACCCCTCCACTTT. Amino acid sequence: CASSRTGTGSYSPLHF. This chain joins TRBV5-1 and TRBJ1-6; 9 nucleotides align to TRBD1. Germline-derived CDR1 and CDR2 are SGHRS and YFSETQ. CDR3 size: 16 residues. With V trimmed by 4 bases and J by 10 bases, 12 bases remained unmatched.

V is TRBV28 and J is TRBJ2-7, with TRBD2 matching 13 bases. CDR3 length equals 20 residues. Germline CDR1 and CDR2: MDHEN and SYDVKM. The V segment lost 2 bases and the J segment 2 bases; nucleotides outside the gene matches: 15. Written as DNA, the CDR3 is TGTGCCAGCAGTTTAGTTTTGGGACTAGCGGGAAATCCTGGGGCCTACGAGCAGTACTTC. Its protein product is CASSLVLGLAGNPGAYEQYF.

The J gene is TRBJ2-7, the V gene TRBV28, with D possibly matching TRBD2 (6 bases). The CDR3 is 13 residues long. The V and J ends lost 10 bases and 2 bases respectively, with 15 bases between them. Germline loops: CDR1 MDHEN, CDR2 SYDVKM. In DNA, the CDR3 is TGTGCCACCGTCGGGGGAGAGGCCTACGAGCAGTACTTC. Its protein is CATVGGEAYEQYF.

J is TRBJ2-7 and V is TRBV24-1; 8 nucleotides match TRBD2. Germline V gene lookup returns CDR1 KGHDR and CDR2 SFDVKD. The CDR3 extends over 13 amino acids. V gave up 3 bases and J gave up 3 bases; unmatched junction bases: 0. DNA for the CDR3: TGTGCCACCAGTGATGGGACTAGCTACGAGCAGTACTTC. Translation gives CATSDGTSYEQYF.

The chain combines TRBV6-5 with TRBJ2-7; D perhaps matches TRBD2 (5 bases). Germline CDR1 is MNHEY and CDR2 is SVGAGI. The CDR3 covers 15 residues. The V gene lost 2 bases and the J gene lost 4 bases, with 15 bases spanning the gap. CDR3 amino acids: CASSYRGLYAYEQYF. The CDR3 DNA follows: TGTGCCAGCAGTTACCGGGGTCTCTATGCGTACGAGCAGTACTTC.